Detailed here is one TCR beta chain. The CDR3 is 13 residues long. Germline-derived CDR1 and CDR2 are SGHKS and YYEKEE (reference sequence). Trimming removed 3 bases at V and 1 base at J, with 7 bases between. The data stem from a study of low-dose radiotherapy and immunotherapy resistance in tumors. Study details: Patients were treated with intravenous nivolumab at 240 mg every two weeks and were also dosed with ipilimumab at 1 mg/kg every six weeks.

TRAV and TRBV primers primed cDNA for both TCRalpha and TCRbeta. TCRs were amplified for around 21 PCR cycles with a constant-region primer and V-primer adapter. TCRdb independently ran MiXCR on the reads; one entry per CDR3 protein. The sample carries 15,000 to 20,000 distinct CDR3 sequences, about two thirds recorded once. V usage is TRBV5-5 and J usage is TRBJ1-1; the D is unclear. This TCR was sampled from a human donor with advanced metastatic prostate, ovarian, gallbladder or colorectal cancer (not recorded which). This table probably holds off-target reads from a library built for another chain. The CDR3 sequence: CASSSLPNTEAFF. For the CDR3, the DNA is TGTGCCAGCAGCTCTCTTCCGAACACTGAAGCTTTCTTT.